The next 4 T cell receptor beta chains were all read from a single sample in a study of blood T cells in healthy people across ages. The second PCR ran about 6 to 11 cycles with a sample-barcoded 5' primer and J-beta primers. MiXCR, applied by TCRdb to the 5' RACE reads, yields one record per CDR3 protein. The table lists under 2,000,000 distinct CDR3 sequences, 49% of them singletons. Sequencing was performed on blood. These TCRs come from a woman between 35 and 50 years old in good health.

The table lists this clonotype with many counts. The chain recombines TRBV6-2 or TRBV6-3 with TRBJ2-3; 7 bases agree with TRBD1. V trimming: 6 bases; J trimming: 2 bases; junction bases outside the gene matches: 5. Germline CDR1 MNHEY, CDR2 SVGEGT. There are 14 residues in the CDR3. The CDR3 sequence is CASSSGQITDTQYF. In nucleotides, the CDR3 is TGTGCCAGCAGCTCGGGACAGATCACAGATACGCAGTATTTT.

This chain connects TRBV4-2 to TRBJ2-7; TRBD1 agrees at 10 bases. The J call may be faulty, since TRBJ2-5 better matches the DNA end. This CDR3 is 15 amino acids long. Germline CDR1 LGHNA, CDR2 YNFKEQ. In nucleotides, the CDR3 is TGTGCCAGCAGCCAAGGGGACAGGGGTGTAGGGACCCAGTACTTC. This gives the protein CASSQGDRGVGTQYF.

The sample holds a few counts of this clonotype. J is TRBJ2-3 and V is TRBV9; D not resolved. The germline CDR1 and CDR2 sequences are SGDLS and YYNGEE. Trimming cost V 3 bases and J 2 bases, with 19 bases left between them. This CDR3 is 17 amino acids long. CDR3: CASSASNQQRITDTQYF. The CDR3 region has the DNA TGTGCCAGCAGCGCTTCCAACCAACAGAGAATCACAGATACGCAGTATTTT.

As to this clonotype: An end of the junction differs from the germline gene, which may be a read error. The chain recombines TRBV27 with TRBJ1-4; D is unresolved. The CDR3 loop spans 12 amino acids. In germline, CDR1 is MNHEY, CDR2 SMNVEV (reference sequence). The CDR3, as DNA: TGTGCCAGCAGTTTAATGGGTGAAAGACTGTTTTTT. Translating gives CASSLMGERLFF.